This record concerns one T cell receptor beta chain sequence. The data derive from a study of blood T cell repertoires in COVID-19. Study-level information: Samples representing acute and convalescent COVID-19 were sourced from the United States, Italy and Spain. PBMCs, B-cell-depleted T cells, or T cells were the source of the cDNA or gDNA that made up the material.

Seattle's cohort entered during active infection and was followed longitudinally. There are 14 residues in the CDR3. Germline V gene data show CDR1 as SGHRS and CDR2 as YFSETQ. Trimming took off 1 base at V and 3 bases at J, with 8 bases between the two ends. How the authors handled the data: The authors estimated nucleated cell counts from reference gene primer amplification. Using immunoSEQ multiplex PCR, the repertoire was profiled, and TCRdb retains in-frame clones only, with some absent. V, J and clone size reflect that table, while D and trimming were determined from the DNA. The sample has under 350,000 clones; around nine tenths are singletons.

The genes are TRBV5-1 and TRBJ1-5; D gene unclear. The sample taken for sequencing was peripheral blood. The sequence was obtained from a woman in her 30s with COVID-19, enrolled during active disease. CDR3 nucleotide sequence: TGCGCCAGCAGCTTGACAGTATACAATCAGCCCCAGCATTTT. Protein product: CASSLTVYNQPQHF.